This paragraph covers one T cell receptor (beta chain) sequence. Its antigen is unidentified. This table comes from immunoSEQ multiplex PCR, and its TCRdb copy is limited to in-frame clones, with some not included. Altogether some 140,000 clones are present, roughly 91% being singletons, with the ten largest covering 0.19%. With 2 bases removed from V and 2 bases from J, the gap between germline ends came to 22 bases. Germline V gene sequence: CDR1 LGHNA, CDR2 YSLEER. There are 18 residues in the CDR3. The sample originates from a study of graft-versus-host responses after intestinal transplantation. For the study at large: Each patient got anti-thymocyte globulin induction, then tacrolimus and steroids for roughly 3 years.

Study findings and constraints: Graft-donor T cell macrochimerism coincided with high graft-versus-host to host-versus-graft clonal ratios in allografts.

The rearrangement uses TRBV4-3 and TRBJ2-7, with D possibly being TRBD1 or TRBD2 (5 bases each). The sequence was obtained from a human donor who received an intestinal transplant. Material: unstimulated CD4+ T cells sorted from spleen or lymph node cells, obtained before intestinal transplant. The CDR3 reads CASSQSTYQGVTPYEQYF. In DNA, the CDR3 is TGCGCCAGCAGCCAAAGTACCTATCAGGGAGTCACACCCTACGAGCAGTACTTC.